Each of the 26 T cell receptor beta chains below was sequenced from the same sample in a study of blood T cell repertoires in COVID-19. The data were produced by immunoSEQ multiplex PCR, yet TCRdb's version contains in-frame clones alone and is incomplete. In the table there are tens of thousands of clones, around 85% of which are singletons. The source material was peripheral blood. These receptors all stem from a woman aged 80 or over with active or convalescent COVID-19.

This chain connects TRBV19 to TRBJ2-5; 8 bases map to TRBD1. Unmatched junction bases numbered 9, after V lost 4 bases and J lost 5 bases. CDR3 length equals 15 residues. Germline CDR1 is LNHDA and CDR2 is SQIVND (reference sequence). As DNA, the CDR3 is TGTGCCAGTAGTAAGTCAGGGGGCGAGTGGGAGACCCAGTACTTC. It specifies CASSKSGGEWETQYF.

The rearrangement links TRBV4-3 to TRBJ2-1, with 11 bases matching TRBD2. Germline V gene sequence: CDR1 LGHNA, CDR2 YSLEER. V dropped 1 base and J dropped 9; count of bases not matched to a gene: 11. The CDR3 sequence is 17 residues long. In nucleotides, the CDR3 is TGCGCCAGCAGCCAAGGCCTACTAGCGGGGGCCGACGGTGAGCAGTTCTTC. Its protein product is CASSQGLLAGADGEQFF.

The genes are TRBV5-1 and TRBJ1-1; perhaps TRBD1 as D (6 bases). Germline CDR1 is SGHRS and CDR2 is YFSETQ. Trimming cost V 6 bases and J 0 bases, with 12 bases left between them. The CDR3 is 14 amino acids. Written as DNA, the CDR3 is TGCGCCAGCACCGCACAGGGTTTGAACACTGAAGCTTTCTTT. Amino acids: CASTAQGLNTEAFF.

The CDR3 sequence: CASSLGTHYGSPLHF. The CDR3 region has the DNA TGTGCCAGCAGCTTAGGTACCCACTACGGCTCACCCCTCCACTTT. The chain couples TRBV7-2 to TRBJ1-6, with no clear D. V dropped 1 base and J dropped 10 bases, with 14 bases sitting between them. The length of the CDR3 is 15 residues. Looked up from germline, CDR1 is SGHTA and CDR2 is FQGNSA. Full variable domain (remainder filled in from reference TRBV7-2 and TRBJ1-6): GAGVSQSPSNKVTEKGKDVELRCDPISGHTALYWYRQSLGQGLEFLIYFQGNSAPDKSGLPSDRFSAERTGGSVSTLTIQRTQQEDSAVYLCASSLGTHYGSPLHFGNGTRLTVT.

V usage is TRBV30 and J usage is TRBJ1-3; 7 bases map to TRBD1. The trim removed 4 bases at V and 2 bases at J, leaving 2 bases unmatched. The CDR3 consists of 13 residues. The V gene's germline CDR1 is GTSNPN and CDR2 SVGIG (reference sequence). CDR3 sequence (DNA): TGTGCCTGGACCACAGGGGCTGGAAACACCATATATTTT. Translated: CAWTTGAGNTIYF.

The rearrangement joins TRBV5-5 to TRBJ2-5, with TRBD1 matching over 8 bases. CDR1 SGHKS and CDR2 YYEKEE come from the germline V gene (reference sequence). The CDR3 length is 15 residues. V shed 3 bases, J shed 5 bases, and the junction held 9 bases outside the gene matches. For the CDR3, the DNA is TGTGCCAGCAGCTCCTCTCGACAGGGGCGGGAGACCCAGTACTTC. Its protein product is CASSSSRQGRETQYF.

The chain couples TRBV5-5 to TRBJ2-7, with 8 bases matching TRBD2. The CDR3 covers 13 residues. The V gene's germline CDR1 is SGHKS and CDR2 YYEKEE (reference sequence). With 1 base clipped from V and 3 bases from J, the junction kept 0 bases outside the gene matches. The CDR3 region is CASSLTSGYEQYF. CDR3 in DNA: TGTGCCAGCAGCTTGACTAGCGGCTACGAGCAGTACTTC.

The chain links TRBV7-2 to TRBJ2-1, with D perhaps TRBD2 (5 bases). Germline V gene lookup returns CDR1 SGHTA and CDR2 FQGNSA. The CDR3 length is 13 residues. V lost 4 bases, J lost 8 bases, and 12 bases lay in between. CDR3 bases: TGTGCCAGCAGCTACCGACATAGCGATGAGCAGTTCTTC. It codes for CASSYRHSDEQFF. Complete variable domain (other parts from reference TRBV7-2 and TRBJ2-1): GAGVSQSPSNKVTEKGKDVELRCDPISGHTALYWYRQSLGQGLEFLIYFQGNSAPDKSGLPSDRFSAERTGGSVSTLTIQRTQQEDSAVYLCASSYRHSDEQFFGPGTRLTVL.

V gene TRBV28 combines with J gene TRBJ1-1; D remains unclear. The V and J ends lost 2 bases and 0 bases respectively, with 7 bases between them. CDR1 and CDR2 from the germline V gene are MDHEN and SYDVKM. The CDR3 is 14 amino acids. For the CDR3, the DNA is TGTGCCAGCAGTTTAGGAGGGTTGAACACTGAAGCTTTCTTT. As protein: CASSLGGLNTEAFF. The full variable domain, with the rest looked up from reference TRBV28 and TRBJ1-1, is DVKVTQSSRYLVKRTGEKVFLECVQDMDHENMFWYRQDPGLGLRLIYFSYDVKMKEKGDIPEGYSVSREKKERFSLILESASTNQTSMYLCASSLGGLNTEAFFGQGTRLTVV.

This clone was seen only once. J is TRBJ1-3 and V is TRBV6-7; D unclear. TRBV6-7 counts as an open reading frame of uncertain function. The CDR3 extends over 14 amino acids. Trimming shortened V by 7 bases and J by 0 bases, and 10 bases separated the two germline ends. CDR3 bases: TGTGCCAGCATAGCGGCTCACTCTGGAAACACCATATATTTT. It specifies CASIAAHSGNTIYF.

The chain combines TRBV7-2 with TRBJ2-5, with 15 bases identical to TRBD2. This CDR3 contains 18 residues. Germline trimming cut 1 base from V and 5 bases from J; bases unmatched to any gene: 8. The germline V gene encodes CDR1 SGHTA and CDR2 FQGNSA. The CDR3 region has the DNA TGTGCCAGCAGCTTAGTCTGGACTAGCGGGGGGGCCTATGAGACCCAGTACTTC. This codes for CASSLVWTSGGAYETQYF.

The gene calls are TRBV4-2 and TRBJ2-3; tentatively, D is TRBD2 (6 bases). Germline CDR1 LGHNA, CDR2 YNFKEQ. Trimming removed 0 bases at V and 1 base at J, with 8 bases between. The CDR3 sequence is 15 residues long. The DNA of the CDR3 is TGTGCCAGCAGCCAAGATGGCGGGGGCACAGATACGCAGTATTTT. Translating it yields CASSQDGGGTDTQYF.

The chain has TRBV28 and TRBJ1-1; 7 positions agree with TRBD1. The V gene's germline CDR1 is MDHEN and CDR2 SYDVKM. The CDR3 is made up of 15 amino acids. V lost 5 bases and J lost 1; bases outside the gene matches: 7. CDR3 amino acids: CASSLTGRGNTEAFF. The CDR3 nucleotides are TGTGCCAGCAGTCTGACAGGGCGGGGGAACACTGAAGCTTTCTTT.

The rearrangement links TRBV9 to TRBJ2-7; 9 positions agree with TRBD2. CDR3 length equals 15 residues. Per the germline V gene, CDR1 is SGDLS and CDR2 is YYNGEE. J gave up 0 bases and V 4 bases, and 5 bases lay outside the gene matches. The CDR3 region is CASSLSGSRSYEQYF. The CDR3 DNA is TGTGCCAGCAGCCTTAGCGGGAGCCGCTCCTACGAGCAGTACTTC.

The gene calls are TRBV5-4 and TRBJ2-5; 7 positions match TRBD2. The CDR3 totals 15 residues. V was clipped by 2 bases and J by 5 bases; unmatched bases: 9. CDR1 and CDR2 (germline): SGHNT, YYREEE (reference sequence). The chain's CDR3 is CASSFARGGGETQYF. CDR3 coding DNA: TGTGCCAGCAGCTTTGCGCGTGGGGGAGGGGAGACCCAGTACTTC.

The J gene is TRBJ2-3, the V gene TRBV4-1; D gene unclear. The V gene lost 4 bases and the J gene lost 2 bases, with 13 bases spanning the gap. The CDR3 totals 15 residues. CDR1 and CDR2 (germline): MGHRA, YSYEKL. This chain's CDR3 is CASSRSYEATDTQYF. The DNA for the CDR3 is TGCGCCAGCAGCCGGTCGTACGAGGCCACAGATACGCAGTATTTT.

This rearrangement joins TRBV3-1 (or the pseudogene TRBV3-2) to TRBJ2-6; no clear D. This CDR3 is 18 amino acids long. Germline V gives CDR1 LGHDT, CDR2 YNNKEL (reference sequence). With 1 base removed from V and 0 bases from J, the gap between germline ends came to 13 bases. CDR3 coding DNA: TGTGCCAGCAGCCAAGGACTCGTCTCTACCTCTGGGGCCAACGTCCTGACTTTC. This codes for CASSQGLVSTSGANVLTF.

This CDR3 is CASSEGFYNSPLHF. CDR3 nucleotides: TGTGCCAGCTCCGAGGGCTTCTATAATTCACCCCTCCACTTT. The chain links TRBV18 to TRBJ1-6, with unresolved D. The V gene's germline CDR1 is KGHSH and CDR2 LQKENI. This CDR3 spans 14 amino acids. V was trimmed by 6 bases and J by 3 bases, leaving 9 bases between them.

This chain uses TRBV19 with TRBJ1-2; tentatively, D is TRBD1 (6 bases). This CDR3 spans 12 amino acids. V lost 5 bases and J 7 bases, leaving 11 bases between the germline ends. Per germline, CDR1 LNHDA and CDR2 SQIVND (reference sequence). As DNA, the CDR3 is TGTGCCAGTAGTTTCATACAGGGTGGCTACACCTTC. This translates into CASSFIQGGYTF. The complete variable domain, with remaining parts taken from reference TRBV19 and TRBJ1-2, reads DGGITQSPKYLFRKEGQNVTLSCEQNLNHDAMYWYRQDPGQGLRLIYYSQIVNDFQKGDIAEGYSVSREKKESFPLTVTSAQKNPTAFYLCASSFIQGGYTFGSGTRLTVV.

The chain has TRBV7-2 and TRBJ1-6; TRBD1 matches at 8 bases. The CDR3 runs to 15 residues. The V segment lost 5 bases and the J segment 17 bases; nucleotides outside the gene matches: 17. Germline CDR1 SGHTA, CDR2 FQGNSA. The CDR3 coding sequence is TGTGCCAGCAGCGTAGGCACCCTCGGACAGGGAAAGGTCCACTTT. The encoded protein is CASSVGTLGQGKVHF.

This clone was picked up one time. V gene TRBV30 combines with J gene TRBJ1-2; 7 positions match TRBD1. The CDR3 extends over 13 amino acids. Germline CDR1 GTSNPN, CDR2 SVGIG (reference sequence). J gave up 8 bases and V 3 bases, and 9 bases lay outside the gene matches. The CDR3 loop is CAWSLDRAGGYTF. The CDR3 bases are TGTGCCTGGAGCCTCGACAGGGCGGGGGGCTACACCTTC. The full variable domain, completed using reference TRBV30 and TRBJ1-2, is SQTIHQWPATLVQPVGSPLSLECTVEGTSNPNLYWYRQAAGRGLQLLFYSVGIGQISSEVPQNLSASRPQDRQFILSSKKLLLSDSGFYLCAWSLDRAGGYTFGSGTRLTVV.

The chain is built from TRBV14 and TRBJ2-1, with 16 bases fitting TRBD2. J gave up 4 bases and V 4 bases, and 7 bases lay outside the gene matches. CDR1 and CDR2 (germline): SGHDN, FVKESK. This CDR3 is built from 18 residues. CDR3 nucleotide sequence: TGTGCCAGCAGCCGGGGACTAGCGGGGGGGCCAGGGTACAATGAGCAGTTCTTC. It encodes CASSRGLAGGPGYNEQFF.

The genes are TRBV11-2 and TRBJ2-5; tentative D call: TRBD2 (5 bases). Trimming pared 1 base from V and 4 bases from J, leaving 10 bases between. Germline V gene lookup returns CDR1 SGHAT and CDR2 FQNNGV. This CDR3 comprises 14 residues. The chain's CDR3 is CASSLVGVGETQYF. In DNA, the CDR3 is TGTGCCAGCAGCTTAGTGGGAGTCGGAGAGACCCAGTACTTC.

This chain links TRBV3-1 (or the pseudogene TRBV3-2) with TRBJ2-1; no clear D. V shed 0 bases and J shed 10 bases, with 13 bases lying between them. The CDR3 runs 14 residues. Germline CDR1 reads LGHDT; CDR2 reads YNNKEL (reference sequence). CDR3 bases: TGTGCCAGCAGCCAAGATCAGGTCGACCGGGAGCAGTTCTTC. Residues: CASSQDQVDREQFF.

The J gene is TRBJ1-5, the V gene TRBV2, with a tentative D call TRBD1 (5 bases). This CDR3 region has 16 residues. Trimming cost V 3 bases and J 0 bases, with 12 bases left between them. From germline, CDR1 is SNHLY and CDR2 FYNNEI. The CDR3 loop reads CASSERTTYSNQPQHF. CDR3 bases: TGTGCCAGCAGTGAGAGGACAACGTATAGCAATCAGCCCCAGCATTTT.

The chain uses TRBV10-1 and TRBJ2-1; a possible D gene is TRBD2 (6 bases). Germline values: CDR1 WNHNN, CDR2 SYGVQD (reference sequence). The CDR3 sequence is 14 residues long. The V gene lost 3 bases and the J gene lost 9 bases, with 15 bases spanning the gap. CDR3 sequence reads: CASSEWGSGSEQFF. The CDR3 bases are TGCGCCAGCAGTGAATGGGGCTCCGGGAGTGAGCAGTTCTTC.